Sequencing of this T cell receptor beta chain was carried out in a study of regulatory and conventional T cells in RAG deficiency. Remarks on this clone: Antigen: not known.

Study-wide points: Treg unique TCR beta sequences were 90 to 100-fold fewer in Omenn syndrome and CID/AS patients than controls. RAG-deficient patients showed markedly lower Shannon entropy and higher Simpson indices than control T-cell subsets.

TCRdb keeps only in-frame clones here, not all; method: immunoSEQ multiplex PCR. The data contain roughly 30,000 clones, more than 90% of them singletons. Genomic DNA came from blood conventional CD4+ T cells gated CD25-low CD127-high. These sequences were also reported in another study, on regulatory T cells. That publication notes: Primers: 52 TRBV forward and 13 TRBJ reverse. Skewed V and J usage and few unique V-J pairs marked patient repertoires, most in Tregs.

This sequence originates from a human donor in good health. Specimen: CD25- CD4+ T cells sorted from blood.

The CDR3 loop reads CASSFPTSGGRGEQFF. CDR3 bases: TGTGCCAGCAGCTTCCCGACTAGCGGGGGAAGGGGTGAGCAGTTCTTC. The V gene is TRBV7-8, the J gene TRBJ2-1; TRBD2 agrees at 12 bases. J was trimmed by 9 bases and V by 3 bases; bases with no gene match: 9. CDR1 is SGHVS and CDR2 is FQNEAQ in the germline V gene. CDR3 length: 16 residues.